This TCR beta chain was recovered during a study of blood T cell repertoires in COVID-19. Under the authors' procedure: Reference gene primer amplification gave estimated nucleated cell counts. Using immunoSEQ multiplex PCR, the repertoire was profiled, and TCRdb retains in-frame clones only, with some absent. V and J calls and clone size come straight from that table; D and trimming were deduced from the DNA. The sample shows about 72,000 clones, around four fifths of them seen only once. The receptor was derived from an elderly woman with acute or convalescent COVID-19. The sequencing input was peripheral blood.

CDR3 loop: CASSLAGQGSYEQYF. The CDR3 DNA reads as TGCGCCAGCAGCTTGGCGGGACAGGGCTCCTACGAGCAGTACTTC. The chain links TRBV5-1 to TRBJ2-7; 9 nucleotides agree with TRBD1. The ends lost 0 bases at V and 0 bases at J; junction bases unmatched: 1. Germline V lookup: CDR1 SGHRS, CDR2 YFSETQ. CDR3 length equals 15 residues.